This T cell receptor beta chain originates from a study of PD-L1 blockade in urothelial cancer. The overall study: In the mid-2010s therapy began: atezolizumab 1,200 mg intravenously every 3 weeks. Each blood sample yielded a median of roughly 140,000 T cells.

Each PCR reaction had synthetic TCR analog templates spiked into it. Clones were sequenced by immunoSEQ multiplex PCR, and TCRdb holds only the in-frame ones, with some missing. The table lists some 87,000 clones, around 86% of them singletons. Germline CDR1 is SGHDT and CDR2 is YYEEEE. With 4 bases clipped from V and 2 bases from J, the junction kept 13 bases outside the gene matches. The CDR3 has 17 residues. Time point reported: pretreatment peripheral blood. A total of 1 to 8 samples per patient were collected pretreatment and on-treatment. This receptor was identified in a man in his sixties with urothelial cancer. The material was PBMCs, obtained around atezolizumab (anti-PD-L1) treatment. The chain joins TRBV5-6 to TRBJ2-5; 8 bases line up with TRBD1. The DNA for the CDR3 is TGTGCCAGCAGCCCTGCGTGGGACAGGTCAAGTCAAGAGACCCAGTACTTC. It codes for CASSPAWDRSSQETQYF.